Following are 11 T cell receptor beta chains from one sample sequenced in a study of blood T cell repertoires in COVID-19. Data came from immunoSEQ multiplex PCR; TCRdb stores just in-frame clones and leaves some out. The sample consists of 120,000 or so clones, around 90% of them appearing once. Material for sequencing was peripheral blood. The source of these receptors is a woman between 55 and 75 years old with COVID-19, enrolled during active disease.

This chain uses TRBV2 with TRBJ1-1; D is undetermined. This CDR3 region has 13 residues. V lost 4 bases to trimming and J lost 0 bases, with 6 bases between them. Germline loops: CDR1 SNHLY, CDR2 FYNNEI. The DNA of the CDR3 is TGTGCCAGCAGTGCCATTCTGAACACTGAAGCTTTCTTT. The encoded protein is CASSAILNTEAFF.

This clone was detected only a few times. The V call is TRBV5-6, the J call TRBJ2-1; perhaps TRBD2 as D (6 bases). The CDR3 covers 14 residues. Germline V lookup: CDR1 SGHDT, CDR2 YYEEEE. The germline V and J ends were trimmed by 5 bases and 7 bases, with 16 bases remaining between them. The CDR3 sequence is CASSRWAGRNEQFF. The CDR3 region has the DNA TGTGCCAGCAGTCGTTGGGCGGGGAGGAATGAGCAGTTCTTC.

The chain recombines TRBV6-5 with TRBJ2-3; 8 bases align to TRBD2. The CDR3 runs to 14 residues. From germline, CDR1 is MNHEY and CDR2 SVGAGI. With 8 bases clipped from V and 5 bases from J, the junction kept 9 bases outside the gene matches. This chain's CDR3 is CASGPSGGRDTQYF. In DNA form, the CDR3 reads TGTGCCAGCGGACCGAGCGGGGGAAGAGATACGCAGTATTTT.

The V and J genes are TRBV11-2 and TRBJ1-1; D unresolved. The CDR3 sequence is 17 residues long. CDR1 and CDR2 from the germline V gene are SGHAT and FQNNGV. V was pared by 1 base and J by 5 bases, with 20 bases between. CDR3 amino acids: CASSLAISSFSRTEAFF. The CDR3 DNA follows: TGTGCCAGCAGCTTAGCCATCTCCTCCTTCTCGAGAACTGAAGCTTTCTTT. Filled out from reference TRBV11-2 and TRBJ1-1, the complete variable domain reads EAGVAQSPRYKIIEKRQSVAFWCNPISGHATLYWYQQILGQGPKLLIQFQNNGVVDDSQLPKDRFSAERLKGVDSTLKIQPAKLEDSAVYLCASSLAISSFSRTEAFFGQGTRLTVV.

This rearrangement joins TRBV7-2 to TRBJ2-1, with 9 nucleotides matching TRBD1. V lost 5 bases and J lost 8; bases outside the gene matches: 7. The CDR3 contains 14 residues. The germline V gene has CDR1 SGHTA and CDR2 FQGNSA. CDR3 coding DNA: TGTGCCAGCAGCGGAACGACAGGGGGGCATGAGCAGTTCTTC. Protein product: CASSGTTGGHEQFF.

Only one count was recorded for this clone. The chain joins TRBV5-6 to TRBJ1-2, with TRBD1 matching over 7 bases. J gave up 7 bases and V 4 bases, and 16 bases lay outside the gene matches. The germline V gene has CDR1 SGHDT and CDR2 YYEEEE. There are 16 residues in the CDR3. CDR3 amino acids: CASSRPWWDRRPGYTF. CDR3 DNA: TGTGCCAGCAGCCGACCTTGGTGGGACAGAAGGCCTGGCTACACCTTC.

The DNA for the CDR3 is TGTGCCATCAACCAACCGGGACAAGGGGTCCATGGCTACACCTTC. Amino acids: CAINQPGQGVHGYTF. The chain joins TRBV10-3 to TRBJ1-2; D is possibly TRBD1 (6 bases). CDR3 length: 15 amino acids. V was cut by 7 bases and J by 6 bases, with 21 bases left in between. The germline gives CDR1 ENHRY, CDR2 SYGVKD.

The chain couples TRBV7-2 to TRBJ1-5; D is unclear. Trimming pared 0 bases from V and 6 bases from J, leaving 15 bases between. The germline gives CDR1 SGHTA, CDR2 FQGNSA. The CDR3 totals 16 residues. CDR3 nucleotide sequence: TGTGCCAGCAGCTTAGCCAGTGACATTTTTTTTCAGCCCCAGCATTTT. It translates to CASSLASDIFFQPQHF.

V and J are TRBV10-2 and TRBJ1-2, with 7 positions matching TRBD1. Unmatched junction bases numbered 1, after V lost 2 bases and J lost 4 bases. In germline, CDR1 is WSHSY, CDR2 SAAADI. CDR3 size: 13 residues. In DNA form, the CDR3 reads TGCGCCAGCAGTGAGAACAGGGGCTATGGCTACACCTTC. Translated, it gives CASSENRGYGYTF.

The rearrangement links TRBV7-2 to TRBJ2-1; no firm D call. Germline CDR1 reads SGHTA; CDR2 reads FQGNSA. CDR3 length equals 12 residues. Between the trimmed V and J ends, which lost 5 bases and 5 bases, there was a span of 7 bases. CDR3 residues: CASSPPNNEQFF. CDR3 DNA: TGTGCCAGCAGCCCCCCCAACAATGAGCAGTTCTTC. The entire variable domain, with the rest obtained from reference TRBV7-2 and TRBJ2-1, is as follows: GAGVSQSPSNKVTEKGKDVELRCDPISGHTALYWYRQSLGQGLEFLIYFQGNSAPDKSGLPSDRFSAERTGGSVSTLTIQRTQQEDSAVYLCASSPPNNEQFFGPGTRLTVL.

V gene TRBV12-5 combines with J gene TRBJ1-1, with a tentative D call TRBD1 (6 bases). The CDR3 is made up of 13 amino acids. From germline, CDR1 is LGHNT and CDR2 FRNRAP. V was trimmed by 2 bases and J by 4 bases, leaving 8 bases between them. CDR3 DNA sequence: TGTGCTAGTGGTTTGATAGGGGGCACTGAAGCTTTCTTT. Translated, it gives CASGLIGGTEAFF.